This T cell receptor (beta chain) appears in the sequencing data of a study of blood T cell repertoires in COVID-19. V shed 5 bases and J 11 bases; nucleotides not matched to a gene: 2. Germline loops: CDR1 SGHVS, CDR2 FQNEAQ. The CDR3 runs to 11 residues. Only in-frame clones appear in the TCRdb table, and some are missing; sequencing was by immunoSEQ multiplex PCR. The sample has tens of thousands of clones; 82% are singletons. The specimen sequenced was peripheral blood. The source of this sequence is a human donor with acute or convalescent COVID-19. The donor label of this sample is uncertain. The chain has TRBV7-8 and TRBJ2-5; 10 nucleotides match TRBD1. CDR3 DNA: TGTGCCAGCAGCCAGGACAGGGGGCAGTACTTC. Residues: CASSQDRGQYF.